The following is a TCR beta chain sequence with its context. Its antigen is currently unknown. The CDR3 has 15 amino acids. Germline V gives CDR1 SEHNR, CDR2 FQNEAQ (reference sequence). Unmatched junction bases numbered 13, after V lost 5 bases and J lost 10 bases. TCRdb fed the 5' RACE reads into MiXCR, producing one record per CDR3 protein. Of some 250,000 distinct CDR3 sequences in the sample, approximately 9% were seen once. The record originates from a study of CD8 T cells in ankylosing spondylitis. Study-wide results and limits: In synovial fluid and blood from reactive arthritis, some motif variants were previously reported. A motif of under ten highly homologous TCR beta variants was seen as apparently characteristic of ankylosing spondylitis blood. Relatively rare in peripheral blood, disease-linked clones were also CD8+.

This receptor was identified in a male donor with ankylosing spondylitis or in good health (not recorded which). This chain uses TRBV7-9 with TRBJ2-1; 8 nucleotides line up with TRBD1. Sequenced input: blood, either unsorted or a sorted T cell fraction (not recorded which). This chain's CDR3 is CASSPQGGPIGEQFF. Here the CDR3 DNA reads TGTGCCAGCAGCCCACAGGGGGGCCCCATCGGCGAGCAGTTCTTC.